These 16 T cell receptor beta chains came from one sample sequenced in a study of blood T cell repertoires in COVID-19. The table came from immunoSEQ multiplex PCR; TCRdb's copy has only in-frame clones and leaves some out. The profile shows around 68,000 clones, 82% of them singletons. The sequenced sample consisted of peripheral blood. These receptors came from an elderly man with active COVID-19.

The chain combines TRBV11-2 with TRBJ1-3, with D possibly matching TRBD1 (6 bases). The germline V gene encodes CDR1 SGHAT and CDR2 FQNNGV. Between the trimmed V and J ends, which lost 5 bases and 0 bases, there was a span of 23 bases. This CDR3 is 19 amino acids long. CDR3 sequence reads: CASSQYSGTLKISGNTIYF. The CDR3 coding sequence is TGTGCCAGCAGCCAATACTCCGGGACACTGAAAATCTCTGGAAACACCATATATTTT. Supplemented by reference TRBV11-2 and TRBJ1-3, the full variable domain reads EAGVAQSPRYKIIEKRQSVAFWCNPISGHATLYWYQQILGQGPKLLIQFQNNGVVDDSQLPKDRFSAERLKGVDSTLKIQPAKLEDSAVYLCASSQYSGTLKISGNTIYFGEGSWLTVV.

This clone appeared a single time. V is TRBV19 and J is TRBJ2-3, with TRBD2 matching 7 bases. The CDR3 sequence is 17 residues long. Germline V gene sequence: CDR1 LNHDA, CDR2 SQIVND (reference sequence). J lost 2 bases, V lost 3 bases, and 11 bases had no gene match. The CDR3 region is CASSIVPGGGNTDTQYF. In nucleotides, the CDR3 is TGTGCCAGTAGTATCGTCCCGGGAGGAGGGAACACAGATACGCAGTATTTT.

Written as DNA, the CDR3 is TGTGCCAGCAGCACACGGACAGTTCCTAGCGGACAGACGTACGAGCAGTACTTC. It is translated as CASSTRTVPSGQTYEQYF. The chain combines TRBV7-8 with TRBJ2-7, with D perhaps TRBD2 (7 bases). Germline CDR1 and CDR2: SGHVS and FQNEAQ. The CDR3 sequence is 18 residues long. V lost 5 bases and J 4 bases, leaving 27 bases between the germline ends.

The chain recombines TRBV7-7 with TRBJ2-3; 9 bases line up with TRBD1. The CDR3 has 17 residues. The J segment lost 3 bases and the V segment lost 1 base, leaving 8 bases of the junction unmatched. Per the germline V gene, CDR1 is SSHAT and CDR2 is FNYEAQ (reference sequence). As DNA, the CDR3 is TGTGCCAGCAGCTTAGGAATTGGGGGGACAGGGACAGATACGCAGTATTTT. Translation gives CASSLGIGGTGTDTQYF.

This sequence joins TRBV13 and TRBJ1-4, with D possibly TRBD1 on 6 matching bases. V lost 7 bases and J 6 bases, leaving 18 bases between the germline ends. Germline lookup yields CDR1 PRHDT and CDR2 FYEKMQ (reference sequence). This CDR3 has 15 amino acids. The CDR3 DNA follows: TGTGCCAGCACCAAAGGGGGGGGCCTCGATGAAAAACTGTTTTTT. Residues: CASTKGGGLDEKLFF.

The chain couples TRBV7-3 to TRBJ1-4, with a tentative D call TRBD1 (6 bases). The germline gives CDR1 SGHTA, CDR2 FQGTGA. Deletions cut 2 bases from V and 3 bases from J, with 10 bases between. This CDR3 region has 15 residues. In DNA form, the CDR3 reads TGTGCCAGCAGCTTAGGTGGACAGCCTAATGAAAAACTGTTTTTT. Amino acid sequence: CASSLGGQPNEKLFF.

The J gene is TRBJ1-1, the V gene TRBV5-4; 7 bases agree with TRBD1. This CDR3 is 15 amino acids long. Germline-derived CDR1 and CDR2 are SGHNT and YYREEE (reference sequence). Trimming cost V 1 base and J 3 bases; bases outside gene matches: 6. The CDR3 reads CASSLRYRGDTEAFF. The CDR3 nucleotides are TGTGCCAGCAGCTTGCGGTACAGGGGAGACACTGAAGCTTTCTTT.

This chain links TRBV6-6 with TRBJ1-1; no reliable D call. The germline V gene encodes CDR1 MNHNY and CDR2 SVGAGI (reference sequence). V was clipped by 5 bases and J by 0 bases, with 13 bases between them. The CDR3 is made up of 15 amino acids. In DNA, the CDR3 is TGTGCCAGCAGTCGTGAGGTCACGGTGAACACTGAAGCTTTCTTT. Translated: CASSREVTVNTEAFF.

The V gene is TRBV24-1, the J gene TRBJ2-7, with D tentatively TRBD2 (7 bases). The CDR3 is made up of 15 amino acids. Germline-derived CDR1 and CDR2 are KGHDR and SFDVKD. Trimming removed 4 bases from V and 5 bases from J, with 17 bases in between. CDR3 DNA sequence: TGTGCCACCAGTGACCCAGGGAGGGGGGAAAACGAGCAGTACTTC. It translates to CATSDPGRGENEQYF.

The chain combines TRBV3-1 (or the pseudogene TRBV3-2) with TRBJ1-2; 9 positions match TRBD1. V shed 3 bases and J 7 bases; nucleotides not matched to a gene: 9. This CDR3 contains 15 residues. The germline CDR1 and CDR2 sequences are LGHDT and YNNKEL (reference sequence). CDR3 sequence (DNA): TGTGCCAGCAGCCAGAAGGACAGGGGTTTACTTGGCTACACCTTC. Translated, it gives CASSQKDRGLLGYTF.

The chain combines TRBV7-3 with TRBJ1-3; D gene ambiguous. Germline-derived CDR1 and CDR2 are SGHTA and FQGTGA. CDR3 length: 14 residues. The V end was cut by 2 bases, the J end by 0 bases, with 5 bases between. Here the CDR3 reads CASSLAGSGNTIYF. CDR3 nucleotides: TGTGCCAGCAGCTTAGCGGGCTCTGGAAACACCATATATTTT.

The gene calls are TRBV11-3 and TRBJ2-2, with TRBD1 matching over 8 bases. The V gene's germline CDR1 is SGHNT and CDR2 YENEEA. The CDR3 totals 15 residues. The V and J ends lost 5 bases and 4 bases, in that order; junction bases with no gene match: 6. CDR3 bases: TGTGCCAGCAGCCCCCGGACAGGGAGCACCGGGGAGCTGTTTTTT. Translated, it gives CASSPRTGSTGELFF.

The CDR3 reads CASSTRGATNEKLFF. DNA for the CDR3: TGTGCCAGCAGCACCCGCGGTGCAACTAATGAAAAACTGTTTTTT. The gene calls are TRBV28 and TRBJ1-4; D call uncertain. In germline, CDR1 is MDHEN, CDR2 SYDVKM. There are 15 residues in the CDR3. Trimming removed 6 bases from V and 0 bases from J, with 11 bases in between.

The chain recombines TRBV29-1 with TRBJ2-3, with 12 bases matching TRBD2. V lost 1 base and J lost 2; bases outside the gene matches: 10. This CDR3 comprises 18 residues. Germline CDR1 is SQVTM and CDR2 is ANQGSEA. CDR3 protein: CSVEGGLAGGLNTDTQYF. The CDR3 region has the DNA TGCAGCGTTGAAGGCGGTCTAGCGGGGGGGTTAAACACAGATACGCAGTATTTT.

This clone was picked up a small number of times. The gene calls are TRBV20-1 and TRBJ2-7; D might be TRBD1 (6 bases). Deletions cut 2 bases from V and 6 bases from J, with 8 bases between. Germline values: CDR1 DFQATT, CDR2 SNEGSKA (reference sequence). CDR3 length: 11 amino acids. CDR3 in DNA: TGCAGTGCTAGACAGGGGATCGAGCAGTACTTC. Its protein product is CSARQGIEQYF.

The V and J genes are TRBV29-1 and TRBJ1-3, with 10 nucleotides matching TRBD1. V lost 7 bases and J lost 0; bases outside the gene matches: 12. The CDR3 consists of 17 residues. CDR1 and CDR2 from the germline V gene are SQVTM and ANQGSEA. CDR3 amino acids: CSALMDRGSFSGNTIYF. Here the CDR3 DNA reads TGCAGCGCCCTTATGGACAGGGGGTCATTCTCTGGAAACACCATATATTTT.